One and the same sample provided the 23 T cell receptor beta chains below, sequenced in a study of T cells in tuberculosis. Generated by immunoSEQ multiplex PCR, the TCRdb table keeps only in-frame clones and is missing some. The sample has around 41,000 clones, roughly 94% seen once. Sequencing was carried out using PBMCs. Receptors were obtained from a donor between 5 and 29 years old with latent tuberculosis or without tuberculosis infection. Some clones in this sample may be carry-over from other donors' samples.

The V gene is TRBV7-3, the J gene TRBJ1-5; the D gene is possibly TRBD1 (6 bases). Per germline, CDR1 SGHTA and CDR2 FQGTGA. The CDR3 is 13 amino acids. With 1 base removed from V and 5 bases from J, the gap between germline ends came to 6 bases. The CDR3 DNA follows: TGTGCCAGCAGCTTAAAGGGGGATCAGCCCCAGCATTTT. This translates into CASSLKGDQPQHF.

The rearrangement joins TRBV6-1 to TRBJ1-1; D remains ambiguous. V lost 1 base and J 4 bases, leaving 7 bases between the germline ends. Germline lookup yields CDR1 MNHNS and CDR2 SASEGT. The CDR3 sequence is 13 residues long. CDR3 sequence reads: CASSEVGPTEAFF. The CDR3 coding sequence is TGTGCCAGCAGTGAAGTTGGGCCCACTGAAGCTTTCTTT.

V and J are TRBV30 and TRBJ2-1; D is uncertain. The ends were cut back, 5 bases at V and 7 bases at J, with 9 bases in the middle. CDR1 and CDR2 from the germline V gene are GTSNPN and SVGIG (reference sequence). CDR3 size: 11 residues. CDR3 DNA sequence: TGTGCCTGGGCGATCGGGAATGAGCAGTTCTTC. As protein: CAWAIGNEQFF.

This sequence joins TRBV19 and TRBJ1-5; 10 positions agree with TRBD1. The ends lost 7 bases at V and 7 bases at J; junction bases unmatched: 4. The CDR3 spans 13 residues. The germline gives CDR1 LNHDA, CDR2 SQIVND (reference sequence). The CDR3 DNA is TGTGCCAGTACCGACAGGGGGCACCAGCCCCAGCATTTT. Translation gives CASTDRGHQPQHF. The full variable domain, in which reference TRBV19 and TRBJ1-5 provide the parts outside the CDR3, is DGGITQSPKYLFRKEGQNVTLSCEQNLNHDAMYWYRQDPGQGLRLIYYSQIVNDFQKGDIAEGYSVSREKKESFPLTVTSAQKNPTAFYLCASTDRGHQPQHFGDGTRLSIL.

J is TRBJ2-5 and V is TRBV9; 9 nucleotides agree with TRBD1. The germline CDR1 and CDR2 sequences are SGDLS and YYNGEE. This CDR3 contains 14 residues. The trim removed 3 bases at V and 4 bases at J, leaving 4 bases unmatched. Here the CDR3 DNA reads TGTGCCAGCAGCGGACAGGGGGGACGAGAGACCCAGTACTTC. Encoded protein: CASSGQGGRETQYF.

The rearrangement links TRBV28 to TRBJ1-4, with D hard to call. This CDR3 contains 16 residues. V dropped 5 bases and J dropped 7 bases, with 20 bases sitting between them. CDR1 is MDHEN, CDR2 SYDVKM, per germline. The chain's CDR3 is CASSLPGSAAVEKLFF. The DNA for the CDR3 is TGTGCCAGCAGTCTGCCCGGGTCCGCGGCTGTTGAAAAACTGTTTTTT. The full variable domain, with the rest looked up from reference TRBV28 and TRBJ1-4, is DVKVTQSSRYLVKRTGEKVFLECVQDMDHENMFWYRQDPGLGLRLIYFSYDVKMKEKGDIPEGYSVSREKKERFSLILESASTNQTSMYLCASSLPGSAAVEKLFFGSGTQLSVL.

The chain combines TRBV7-2 with TRBJ1-5; weak D call: TRBD1 (6 bases). Trimming took off 8 bases at V and 1 base at J, with 15 bases between the two ends. The CDR3 consists of 15 residues. Germline V lookup: CDR1 SGHTA, CDR2 FQGNSA. The CDR3 nucleotides read TGTGCCAGCGGGAGAGGGGGAATAAGCAATCAGCCCCAGCATTTT. Translated, it gives CASGRGGISNQPQHF.

The chain couples TRBV5-1 to TRBJ2-7; TRBD1 is a possible D gene (6 bases). V lost 3 bases to trimming and J lost 6 bases, with 16 bases between them. The length of the CDR3 is 14 residues. Germline CDR1 reads SGHRS; CDR2 reads YFSETQ. CDR3 bases: TGCGCCAGCAGCTCCACAGGGATGCGGGCCGAGCAGTACTTC. This encodes CASSSTGMRAEQYF.

The chain joins TRBV19 to TRBJ1-1, with a tentative D call TRBD1 (5 bases). The CDR3 contains 15 residues. In germline, CDR1 is LNHDA, CDR2 SQIVND (reference sequence). Trimming shortened V by 5 bases and J by 4 bases, and 17 bases separated the two germline ends. CDR3 protein: CASSASTDLSTEAFF. CDR3 nucleotides: TGTGCCAGTAGTGCCTCGACAGACTTAAGCACTGAAGCTTTCTTT.

V usage is TRBV27 and J usage is TRBJ1-2; D gene unclear. With 0 bases removed from V and 4 bases from J, the gap between germline ends came to 18 bases. Germline values: CDR1 MNHEY, CDR2 SMNVEV (reference sequence). CDR3 length: 17 residues. The DNA of the CDR3 is TGTGCCAGCAGTTTATCGGGAGTGAGGGAAGCCCCCTATGGCTACACCTTC. Translation: CASSLSGVREAPYGYTF.

The chain combines TRBV18 with TRBJ2-7; 7 nucleotides match TRBD1. Looked up from germline, CDR1 is KGHSH and CDR2 is LQKENI. The CDR3 is made up of 13 amino acids. V gave up 8 bases and J gave up 4 bases; unmatched junction bases: 8. In DNA, the CDR3 is TGTGCCAGCCTAAGGACAGGAGGATACGAGCAGTACTTC. It translates to CASLRTGGYEQYF.

The gene calls are TRBV4-3 and TRBJ2-7; 8 nucleotides agree with TRBD1. V lost 3 bases to trimming and J lost 3 bases; unmatched junction nucleotides: 7. Germline CDR1 and CDR2: LGHNA and YSLEER. The CDR3 extends over 15 amino acids. CDR3 in DNA: TGCGCCAGCAGCCATAGGACAGGGAGGAACTACGAGCAGTACTTC. Encoded protein: CASSHRTGRNYEQYF.

Only one count was recorded for this clone. The chain couples TRBV4-3 to TRBJ2-2; D gene ambiguous. Germline CDR1 reads LGHNA; CDR2 reads YSLEER. There are 14 residues in the CDR3. V lost 4 bases and J lost 7, with 13 bases in between. The CDR3 is CASSPPGEVGELFF. Written as DNA, the CDR3 is TGCGCCAGCAGCCCCCCTGGAGAGGTCGGGGAGCTGTTTTTT.

This clone was detected a few times. V usage is TRBV6-6 and J usage is TRBJ2-5; 7 bases match TRBD1. V dropped 2 bases and J dropped 2; count of bases not matched to a gene: 2. This CDR3 is 14 amino acids long. The V gene's germline CDR1 is MNHNY and CDR2 SVGAGI (reference sequence). CDR3 bases: TGTGCCAGCAGTTACGGGGACAGTCAAGAGACCCAGTACTTC. It specifies CASSYGDSQETQYF.

CDR3 in DNA: TGTGCCAGCAGTTTAATTGGGGCCTCCTCCTACGAGCAGTACTTC. It is translated as CASSLIGASSYEQYF. This chain links TRBV27 with TRBJ2-7, with D perhaps TRBD1 (5 bases). CDR1 is MNHEY and CDR2 is SMNVEV in the germline V gene (reference sequence). This CDR3 has 15 amino acids. The V end lost 2 bases, the J end lost 0 bases, and 11 bases lay between the germline ends.

This sequence joins TRBV23-1 and TRBJ2-2; 7 nucleotides line up with TRBD1. TRBV23-1 is an open reading frame, and its role is uncertain. With V trimmed by 7 bases and J by 0 bases, 11 bases remained unmatched. The CDR3 is made up of 17 amino acids. CDR3 bases: TGCGCCAGCACCCCAAGGGGAGACAGGGCGAACACCGGGGAGCTGTTTTTT. It yields the protein CASTPRGDRANTGELFF.

This chain connects TRBV6-1 to TRBJ1-3; D is undetermined. Germline CDR1 and CDR2: MNHNS and SASEGT. V was cut by 10 bases and J by 0 bases, with 16 bases left in between. The length of the CDR3 is 15 residues. CDR3 bases: TGTGCCACCACGCCCATGGTGAGCTCTGGAAACACCATATATTTT. Protein product: CATTPMVSSGNTIYF.

The rearrangement uses TRBV28 and TRBJ1-2; TRBD1 is a possible D gene (5 bases). This CDR3 spans 14 amino acids. Trimming stripped 5 bases from V and 5 bases from J, with 15 bases between. Germline V lookup: CDR1 MDHEN, CDR2 SYDVKM. This CDR3 is CASSEMGGSYGYTF. DNA of the CDR3: TGTGCCAGCAGTGAAATGGGGGGTTCGTATGGCTACACCTTC.

This chain uses TRBV7-2 with TRBJ2-7, with 7 positions matching TRBD1. The CDR3 runs 17 residues. Germline V gene data show CDR1 as SGHTA and CDR2 as FQGNSA. Trimming at V came to 2 bases and at J to 1 base, leaving 11 bases not matched to a gene. In DNA, the CDR3 is TGTGCCAGCAGCTTACATGAAGGGGGCGCTAATTCCTACGAGCAGTACTTC. It encodes CASSLHEGGANSYEQYF.

The V and J genes are TRBV6-1 and TRBJ1-1; no reliable D call. Trimming removed 8 bases at V and 1 base at J, with 11 bases between. Germline V gene data show CDR1 as MNHNS and CDR2 as SASEGT. The CDR3 loop spans 13 amino acids. The CDR3 protein is CASRTDPNTEAFF. The CDR3 region has the DNA TGTGCCAGCCGCACAGACCCGAACACTGAAGCTTTCTTT.

The rearrangement links TRBV5-1 to TRBJ2-7; 10 bases match TRBD1. Trimming cost V 3 bases and J 3 bases; bases outside gene matches: 6. CDR3 length equals 15 residues. Germline-derived CDR1 and CDR2 are SGHRS and YFSETQ. In DNA form, the CDR3 reads TGCGCCAGCAGCTCACGACAGGGGGCGGTCTACGAGCAGTACTTC. Amino acid sequence: CASSSRQGAVYEQYF.

V is TRBV5-1 and J is TRBJ2-2; unclear D gene. This CDR3 is 13 amino acids long. V shed 2 bases and J shed 8 bases, with 10 bases lying between them. Germline loops: CDR1 SGHRS, CDR2 YFSETQ. The CDR3 loop is CASSFAIGGELFF. The CDR3 DNA sequence: TGCGCCAGCAGCTTCGCCATCGGGGGGGAGCTGTTTTTT.

The chain recombines TRBV11-2 with TRBJ2-2, with a weak D call TRBD1 (5 bases). The CDR3 contains 15 residues. The germline gives CDR1 SGHAT, CDR2 FQNNGV. Deletions cut 0 bases from V and 1 base from J, with 6 bases between. Written as DNA, the CDR3 is TGTGCCAGCAGCTTAGACAGGGAGAACACCGGGGAGCTGTTTTTT. Translating it yields CASSLDRENTGELFF.